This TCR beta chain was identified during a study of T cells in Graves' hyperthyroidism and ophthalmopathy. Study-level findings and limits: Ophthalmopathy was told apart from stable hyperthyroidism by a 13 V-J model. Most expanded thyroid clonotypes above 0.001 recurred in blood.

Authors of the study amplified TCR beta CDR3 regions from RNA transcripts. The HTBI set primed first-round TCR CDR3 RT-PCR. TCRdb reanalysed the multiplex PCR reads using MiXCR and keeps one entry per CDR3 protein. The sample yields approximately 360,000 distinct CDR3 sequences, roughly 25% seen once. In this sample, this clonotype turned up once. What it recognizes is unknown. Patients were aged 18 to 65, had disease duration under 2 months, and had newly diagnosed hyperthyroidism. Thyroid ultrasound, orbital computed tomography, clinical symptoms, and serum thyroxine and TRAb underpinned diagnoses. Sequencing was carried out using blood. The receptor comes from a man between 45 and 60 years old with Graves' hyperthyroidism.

The CDR3 DNA is TGTGCCAGCAACAGGGACAGGGGCCAAAACATTCAGTACTTC. Translated: CASNRDRGQNIQYF. The chain joins TRBV7-2 to TRBJ2-4; 10 nucleotides match TRBD1. V dropped 7 bases and J dropped 5; count of bases not matched to a gene: 5. The germline CDR1 and CDR2 sequences are SGHTA and FQGNSA. The CDR3 covers 14 residues.